This T cell receptor (beta chain) came from a study of blood T cell repertoires in COVID-19. Study-level information: Sources were T cells, B-cell-depleted T cells, or PBMCs; the material itself was cDNA or gDNA.

The assay was immunoSEQ multiplex PCR, and TCRdb's table has in-frame clones only and misses some. The table lists 120,000 to 150,000 clones, roughly 80% of them singletons. The CDR3 consists of 12 residues. Germline CDR1 SQVTM, CDR2 ANQGSEA. The germline V and J ends were trimmed by 8 bases and 9 bases, with 17 bases remaining between them. The TCR sequence derives from a middle-aged woman who had recovered from COVID-19. Sequenced: PBMCs or T cells enriched from blood (not recorded which). This chain links TRBV29-1 with TRBJ2-1, with a possible D match to TRBD1 (6 bases). This CDR3 is CSTLLGGTEQFF. The CDR3 bases are TGCAGCACCCTCCTAGGGGGTACTGAGCAGTTCTTC.